This TCR beta chain was identified during a study of shared clonotypes between healthy human individuals. The authors ran the assay at deep level. Sequencing was performed with immunoSEQ multiplex PCR; in TCRdb, only in-frame clones are kept and a portion is missing. The repertoire holds a few million clones, around 90% seen once, with 0.37% in the top ten. Study-wide points: When naive CD4 clonotypes were compared across a few donors, around 5% were shared. Among the subsets, naive ones generally showed larger estimated richness than memory ones.

Notes on this clone: Its antigen is undetermined.

Germline-derived CDR1 and CDR2 are SGHTA and FQGNSA. V was pared by 3 bases and J by 3 bases, with 8 bases between. This CDR3 spans 13 amino acids. The source material was naive CD4+ T cells from PBMCs. The sample's subset: CD45RA+ positively selected. V gene TRBV7-2 combines with J gene TRBJ1-1; perhaps TRBD1 as D (5 bases). The clonotype was recovered from a man younger than 30 in good health. Some clones in this sample may be carry-over from other donors' samples. The CDR3 nucleotides read TGTGCCAGCAGCTTGTGGGGGTACACTGAAGCTTTCTTT. This codes for CASSLWGYTEAFF.